The clone carrying this T cell receptor beta chain was picked up a small number of times. TCRdb analysed the RACE reads with MiXCR anew, one entry per CDR3 protein. The table includes some 71,000 distinct CDR3 sequences, around 10% detected once. This entry is derived from a study of human T cells and chemical hapten exposure. At the level of the study: On roughly 2 cm by roughly 2 cm of upper inner arm skin, sensitization was performed with 2% DPC.

The germline V gene encodes CDR1 SNHLY and CDR2 FYNNEI. The CDR3 totals 11 residues. V lost 7 bases to trimming and J lost 7 bases, with 11 bases between them. Time point here: patch test 2, 6 weeks after DPC sensitization. Treatment denoted: therapeutic diphenylcyclopropenone sensitization with weekly scalp DPC. Ahead of each patch test application, blood was drawn. The clonotype comes from a woman between 50 and 59 years old with alopecia areata. Some clones in this sample may be carry-over from other donors' samples. This chain joins TRBV2 and TRBJ2-7, with D uncertain. This specimen consisted of whole blood, obtained in connection with sensitization to the hapten diphenylcyclopropenone (DPC). The CDR3 region is CASMRTGEQYF. CDR3 coding DNA: TGTGCCAGCATGCGTACGGGTGAGCAGTACTTC.